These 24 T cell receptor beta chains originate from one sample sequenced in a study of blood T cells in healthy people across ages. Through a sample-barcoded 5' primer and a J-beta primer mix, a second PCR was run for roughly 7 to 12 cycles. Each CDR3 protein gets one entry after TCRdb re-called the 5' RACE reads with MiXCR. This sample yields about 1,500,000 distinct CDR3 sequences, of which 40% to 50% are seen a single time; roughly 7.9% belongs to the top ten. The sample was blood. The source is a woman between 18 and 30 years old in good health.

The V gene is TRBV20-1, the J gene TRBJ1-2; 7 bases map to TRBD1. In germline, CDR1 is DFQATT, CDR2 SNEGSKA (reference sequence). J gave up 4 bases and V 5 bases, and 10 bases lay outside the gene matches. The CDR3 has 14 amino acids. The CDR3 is CSASDRLLTYGYTF. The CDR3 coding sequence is TGCAGTGCTTCGGACAGGTTGCTTACCTATGGCTACACCTTC.

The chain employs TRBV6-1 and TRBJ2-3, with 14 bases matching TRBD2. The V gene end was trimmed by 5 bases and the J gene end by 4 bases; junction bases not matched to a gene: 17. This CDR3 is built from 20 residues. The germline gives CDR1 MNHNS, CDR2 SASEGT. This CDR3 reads CASSKHKGLAGVSFPDTQYF. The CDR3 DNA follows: TGTGCCAGCAGTAAGCATAAGGGACTAGCGGGAGTCTCATTCCCAGATACGCAGTATTTT.

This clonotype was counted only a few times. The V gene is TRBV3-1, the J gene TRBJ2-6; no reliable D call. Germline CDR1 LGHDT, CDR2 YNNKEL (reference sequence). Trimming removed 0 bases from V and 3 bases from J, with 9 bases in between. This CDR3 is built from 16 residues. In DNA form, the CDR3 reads TGTGCCAGCAGCCAAGAACGTGGTATTGGGGCCAACGTCCTGACTTTC. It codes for CASSQERGIGANVLTF.

The CDR3 loop reads CASSQESGLTDDGYTF. The CDR3 bases are TGTGCCAGCAGCCAAGAAAGCGGCCTTACAGATGATGGCTACACCTTC. The V and J genes are TRBV3-1 and TRBJ1-2; no reliable D call. CDR1 LGHDT and CDR2 YNNKEL come from the germline V gene (reference sequence). This CDR3 is built from 16 residues. With 0 bases removed from V and 6 bases from J, the gap between germline ends came to 17 bases.

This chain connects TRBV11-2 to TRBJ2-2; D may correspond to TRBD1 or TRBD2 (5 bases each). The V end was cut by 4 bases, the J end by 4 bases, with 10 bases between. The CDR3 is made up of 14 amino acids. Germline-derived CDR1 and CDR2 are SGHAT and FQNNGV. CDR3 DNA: TGTGCCAGCAGCTGGGGGACGGTCACCGGGGAGCTGTTTTTT. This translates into CASSWGTVTGELFF. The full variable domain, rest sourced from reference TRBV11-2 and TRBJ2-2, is EAGVAQSPRYKIIEKRQSVAFWCNPISGHATLYWYQQILGQGPKLLIQFQNNGVVDDSQLPKDRFSAERLKGVDSTLKIQPAKLEDSAVYLCASSWGTVTGELFFGEGSRLTVL.

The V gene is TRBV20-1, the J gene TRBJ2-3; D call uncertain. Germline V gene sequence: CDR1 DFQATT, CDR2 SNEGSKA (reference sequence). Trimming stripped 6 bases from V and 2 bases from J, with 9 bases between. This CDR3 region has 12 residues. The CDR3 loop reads CSAHWTTDTQYF. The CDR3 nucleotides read TGCAGTGCCCATTGGACCACAGATACGCAGTATTTT.

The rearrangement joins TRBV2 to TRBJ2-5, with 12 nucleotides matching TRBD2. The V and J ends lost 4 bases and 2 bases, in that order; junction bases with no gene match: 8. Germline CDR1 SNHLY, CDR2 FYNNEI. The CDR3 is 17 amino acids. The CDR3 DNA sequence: TGTGCCAGCAGTGGGCGAGCTGGACTAGCGGGGCAAGAGACCCAGTACTTC. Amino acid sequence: CASSGRAGLAGQETQYF.

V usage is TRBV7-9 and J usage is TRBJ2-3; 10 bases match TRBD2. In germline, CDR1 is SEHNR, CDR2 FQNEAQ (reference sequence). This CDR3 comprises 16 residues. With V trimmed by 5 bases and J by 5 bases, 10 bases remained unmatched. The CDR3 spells CASSILVASGRDTQYF. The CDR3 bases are TGTGCCAGCAGCATTTTAGTTGCTAGCGGGAGAGATACGCAGTATTTT.

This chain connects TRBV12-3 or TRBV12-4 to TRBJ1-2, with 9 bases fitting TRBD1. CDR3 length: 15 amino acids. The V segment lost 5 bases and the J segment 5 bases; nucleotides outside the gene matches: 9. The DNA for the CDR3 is TGTGCCAGCAGTCCCAAAGCCGGGACAGGGTATGGCTACACCTTC. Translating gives CASSPKAGTGYGYTF.

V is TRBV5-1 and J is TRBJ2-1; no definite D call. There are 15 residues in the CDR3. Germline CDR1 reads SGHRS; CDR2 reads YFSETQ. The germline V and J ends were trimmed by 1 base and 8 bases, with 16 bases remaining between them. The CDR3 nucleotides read TGCGCCAGCAGCTTGCAGGCAGGTCCTTGGGATGAGCAGTTCTTC. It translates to CASSLQAGPWDEQFF.

Written as DNA, the CDR3 is TGTGCCAGCACCGGCTTGGGGGGGGGATACAATGAGCAGTACTTC. Encoded protein: CASTGLGGGYNEQYF. The V and J genes are TRBV7-8 and TRBJ2-7; 7 nucleotides match TRBD2. V gave up 7 bases and J gave up 7 bases; unmatched junction bases: 16. Per the germline V gene, CDR1 is SGHVS and CDR2 is FQNEAQ. The CDR3 totals 15 residues.

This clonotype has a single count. CDR3 coding DNA: TGCAGCGCCCATAGCGGGATAGGATACAATGAGCAGTACTTC. The encoded protein is CSAHSGIGYNEQYF. The chain uses TRBV29-1 and TRBJ2-5; 8 bases fit TRBD2. The CDR3 sequence is 14 residues long. J gave up 11 bases and V 7 bases, and 18 bases lay outside the gene matches. CDR1 SQVTM and CDR2 ANQGSEA come from the germline V gene.

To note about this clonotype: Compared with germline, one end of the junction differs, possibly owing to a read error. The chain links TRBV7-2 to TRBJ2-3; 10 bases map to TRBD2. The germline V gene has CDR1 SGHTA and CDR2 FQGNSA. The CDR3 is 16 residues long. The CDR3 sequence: CAGSLGLAGVLDTQYF. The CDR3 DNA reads TGTGCCGGCAGCTTAGGGCTAGCGGGAGTATTGGATACGCAGTATTTT.

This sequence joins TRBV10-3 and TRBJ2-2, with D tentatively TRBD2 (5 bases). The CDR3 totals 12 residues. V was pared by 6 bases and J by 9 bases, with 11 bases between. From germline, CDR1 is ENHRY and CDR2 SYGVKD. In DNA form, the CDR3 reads TGTGCCATCAGACCCGACGGGAGGGAGCTGTTTTTT. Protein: CAIRPDGRELFF.

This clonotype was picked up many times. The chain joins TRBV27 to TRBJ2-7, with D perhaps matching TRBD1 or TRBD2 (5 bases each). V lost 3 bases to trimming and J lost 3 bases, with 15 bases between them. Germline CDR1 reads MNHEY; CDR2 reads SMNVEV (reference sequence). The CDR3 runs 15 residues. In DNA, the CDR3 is TGTGCCAGCAGTTTGGGTCGGGGCAACCACTACGAGCAGTACTTC. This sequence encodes CASSLGRGNHYEQYF.

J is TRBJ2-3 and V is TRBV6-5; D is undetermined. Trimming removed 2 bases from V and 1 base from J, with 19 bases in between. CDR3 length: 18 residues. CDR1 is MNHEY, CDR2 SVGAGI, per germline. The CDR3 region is CASSYPTPKLEGTDTQYF. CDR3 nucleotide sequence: TGTGCCAGCAGTTACCCGACCCCGAAACTCGAGGGCACAGATACGCAGTATTTT.

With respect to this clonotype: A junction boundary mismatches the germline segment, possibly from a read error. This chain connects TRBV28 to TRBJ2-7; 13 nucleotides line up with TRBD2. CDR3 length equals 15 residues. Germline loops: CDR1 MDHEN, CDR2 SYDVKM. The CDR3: CASRPGLAGEETQHF. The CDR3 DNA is TGTGCCAGCAGACCCGGACTAGCGGGGGAAGAGACCCAGCACTTC.

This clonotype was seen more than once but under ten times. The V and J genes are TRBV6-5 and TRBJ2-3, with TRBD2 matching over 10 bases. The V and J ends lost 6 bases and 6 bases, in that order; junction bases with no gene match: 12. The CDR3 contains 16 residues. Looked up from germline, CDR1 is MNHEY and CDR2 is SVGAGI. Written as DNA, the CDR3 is TGTGCCAGCAGCACCCTAGCGGGGGTTCTCGGGGATACGCAGTATTTT. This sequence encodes CASSTLAGVLGDTQYF.

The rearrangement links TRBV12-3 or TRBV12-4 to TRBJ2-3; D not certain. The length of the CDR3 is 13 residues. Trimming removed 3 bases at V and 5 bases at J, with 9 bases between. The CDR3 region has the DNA TGTGCCAGCAGTTTCGGTGGTGGAGATACGCAGTATTTT. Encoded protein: CASSFGGGDTQYF.

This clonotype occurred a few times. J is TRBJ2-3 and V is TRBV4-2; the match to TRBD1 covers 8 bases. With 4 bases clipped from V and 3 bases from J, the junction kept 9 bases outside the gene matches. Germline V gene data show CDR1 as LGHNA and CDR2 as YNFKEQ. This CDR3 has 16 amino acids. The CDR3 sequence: CASSRRTGSETDTQYF. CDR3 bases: TGTGCCAGCAGCCGCCGGACAGGGTCAGAGACAGATACGCAGTATTTT.

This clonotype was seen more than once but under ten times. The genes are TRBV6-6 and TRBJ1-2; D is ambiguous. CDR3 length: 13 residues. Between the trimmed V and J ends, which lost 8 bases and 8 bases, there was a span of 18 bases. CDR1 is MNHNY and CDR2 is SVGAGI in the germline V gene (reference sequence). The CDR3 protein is CASGRGGSQGYTF. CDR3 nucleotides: TGTGCCAGCGGCCGAGGAGGGTCTCAGGGCTACACCTTC.

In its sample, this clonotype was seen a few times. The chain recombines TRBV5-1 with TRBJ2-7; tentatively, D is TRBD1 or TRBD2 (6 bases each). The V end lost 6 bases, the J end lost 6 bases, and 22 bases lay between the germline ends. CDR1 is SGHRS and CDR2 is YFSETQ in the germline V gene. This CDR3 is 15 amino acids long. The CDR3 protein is CASTWGGRGLSEQYF. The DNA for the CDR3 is TGCGCCAGCACCTGGGGCGGCCGGGGGCTTTCCGAGCAGTACTTC.

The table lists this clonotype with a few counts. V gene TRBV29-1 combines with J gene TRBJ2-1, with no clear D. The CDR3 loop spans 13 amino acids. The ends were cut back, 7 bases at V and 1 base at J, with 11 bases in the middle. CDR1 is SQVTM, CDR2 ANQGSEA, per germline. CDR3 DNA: TGCAGCGCTCCCCGGGCTTCCTACAATGAGCAGTTCTTC. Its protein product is CSAPRASYNEQFF.

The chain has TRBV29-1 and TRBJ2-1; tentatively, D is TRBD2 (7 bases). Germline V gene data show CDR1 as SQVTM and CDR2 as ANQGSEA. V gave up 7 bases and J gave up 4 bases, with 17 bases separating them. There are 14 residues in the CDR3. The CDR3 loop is CSAGAGGQYNEQFF. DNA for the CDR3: TGCAGCGCCGGGGCCGGGGGGCAGTACAATGAGCAGTTCTTC.